This passage covers 8 T cell receptor beta chains from one sample sequenced in a study of patients and donors after allogeneic stem cell transplantation. Each CDR3 protein is one row after TCRdb ran MiXCR on the RT-PCR reads. Found here are about a million distinct CDR3 sequences, 15% to 20% of them singletons; the top ten hold roughly 6.4%. Sample: blood, either unsorted or a sorted T cell fraction (not recorded which). The receptors originated from a human donor who was either an allogeneic HSCT recipient or a stem cell or donor lymphocyte infusion donor (not recorded which). It is not recorded whose cells these are; they may come from a transplant donor.

This clonotype was seen only a few times. The rearrangement joins TRBV20-1 to TRBJ2-7; TRBD2 might be the D (5 bases). The germline gives CDR1 DFQATT, CDR2 SNEGSKA (reference sequence). The CDR3 loop spans 12 amino acids. Between the trimmed V and J ends, which lost 2 bases and 3 bases, there was a span of 8 bases. The CDR3 coding sequence is TGCAGTGCTAGATCCGGGGACTACGAGCAGTACTTC. Amino acids: CSARSGDYEQYF.

This clonotype was counted between two and nine times. The J gene is TRBJ2-1, the V gene TRBV10-3, with D possibly TRBD1 on 6 matching bases. Trimming took 7 bases from V and 4 from J, leaving 11 bases between them. The germline gives CDR1 ENHRY, CDR2 SYGVKD. This CDR3 has 13 amino acids. CDR3 protein: CAITWDIYNEQFF. The CDR3 region has the DNA TGTGCCATCACCTGGGACATTTACAATGAGCAGTTCTTC.

This rearrangement joins TRBV25-1 to TRBJ2-7; TRBD2 agrees at 8 bases. The CDR3 covers 15 residues. Germline V lookup: CDR1 MGHDK, CDR2 SYGVNS. The J segment lost 6 bases and the V segment lost 0 bases, leaving 7 bases of the junction unmatched. CDR3 loop: CASSEYAGGQVEQYF. CDR3 bases: TGTGCCAGCAGTGAATATGCGGGGGGCCAAGTCGAGCAGTACTTC.

The chain employs TRBV7-2 and TRBJ1-1, with D uncertain. Trimming left V 4 bases short and J 3 bases short, with 15 bases between. The CDR3 contains 15 residues. CDR1 and CDR2 from the germline V gene are SGHTA and FQGNSA. CDR3 sequence reads: CASSSRGEADTEAFF. The DNA of the CDR3 is TGTGCCAGCAGCTCCCGCGGAGAGGCGGACACTGAAGCTTTCTTT.

This clonotype was counted a few times. The J gene is TRBJ2-7, the V gene TRBV3-1; a possible D gene is TRBD1 (6 bases). Germline loops: CDR1 LGHDT, CDR2 YNNKEL (reference sequence). V lost 2 bases and J 6 bases, leaving 11 bases between the germline ends. This CDR3 spans 13 amino acids. CDR3 in amino acids: CASSQSGAGEQYF. The CDR3 coding sequence is TGTGCCAGCAGCCAATCAGGGGCAGGCGAGCAGTACTTC.

This sequence joins TRBV6-2 or TRBV6-3 and TRBJ1-1, with D uncertain. The V and J ends lost 0 bases and 1 base respectively, with 12 bases between them. The germline gives CDR1 MNHEY, CDR2 SVGEGT. CDR3 length: 16 amino acids. The DNA of the CDR3 is TGTGCCAGCAGTTACTCCCCAGGCCCACAGAACACTGAAGCTTTCTTT. Residues: CASSYSPGPQNTEAFF.

This chain connects TRBV7-4 to TRBJ2-5; no definite D call. V lost 1 base and J lost 4, with 10 bases in between. Per the germline V gene, CDR1 is SGHVT and CDR2 is SQSDAQ. CDR3 length equals 14 residues. CDR3 loop: CASSLVGKRETQYF. The DNA of the CDR3 is TGTGCCAGCAGCTTAGTGGGAAAGAGAGAGACCCAGTACTTC.

This clonotype was seen many times. V and J are TRBV6-2 or TRBV6-3 and TRBJ2-7, with D tentatively TRBD1 (5 bases). The germline V gene encodes CDR1 MNHEY and CDR2 SVGEGT. CDR3 size: 12 residues. The V end lost 6 bases, the J end lost 2 bases, and 8 bases lay between the germline ends. CDR3 DNA: TGTGCCAGCAGGAGACAGACCTACGAGCAGTACTTC. Residues: CASRRQTYEQYF.